One T cell receptor beta chain is described in this entry. Sequencing used immunoSEQ multiplex PCR; TCRdb keeps in-frame clones, though not all of them. The sample consists of 130,000 to 150,000 clones, approximately 90% of them appearing once. The sample originates from a study of blood T cell repertoires in COVID-19. Germline assignment: CDR1 MRHNA and CDR2 SNTAGT. This CDR3 has 16 amino acids. V shed 1 base, J shed 7 bases, and the junction held 9 bases outside the gene matches. V is TRBV6-4 and J is TRBJ2-1; 8 bases are shared with TRBD1. The TCR comes from a human donor in a cohort sampled during active COVID-19. Sequencing was carried out using peripheral blood. CDR3 nucleotide sequence: TGTGCCAGCAGTGACTTAAACGACAGGGGTGGGAATGAGCAGTTCTTC. Translated: CASSDLNDRGGNEQFF.